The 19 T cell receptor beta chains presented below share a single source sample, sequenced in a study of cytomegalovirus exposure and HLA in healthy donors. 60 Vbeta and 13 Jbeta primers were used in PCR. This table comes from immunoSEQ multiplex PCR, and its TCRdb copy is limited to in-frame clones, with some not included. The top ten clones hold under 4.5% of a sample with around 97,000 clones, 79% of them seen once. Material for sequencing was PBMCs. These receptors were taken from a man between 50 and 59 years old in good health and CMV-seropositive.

CDR3 bases: TGTGCCAGTAGGGAGACTAGCACCTCCTCCTACGAGCAGTACTTC. Its protein product is CASRETSTSSYEQYF. V is TRBV19 and J is TRBJ2-7, with 7 bases matching TRBD2. The CDR3 contains 15 residues. V lost 6 bases, J lost 0 bases, and 8 bases stayed unmatched. Per the germline V gene, CDR1 is LNHDA and CDR2 is SQIVND (reference sequence).

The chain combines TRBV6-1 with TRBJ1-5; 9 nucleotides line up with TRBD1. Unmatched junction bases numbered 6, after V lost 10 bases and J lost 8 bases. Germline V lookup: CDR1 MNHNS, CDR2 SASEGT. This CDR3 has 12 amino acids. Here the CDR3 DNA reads TGTGCCACCGGGACAGGGTTTGAGCCCCAGCATTTT. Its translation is CATGTGFEPQHF.

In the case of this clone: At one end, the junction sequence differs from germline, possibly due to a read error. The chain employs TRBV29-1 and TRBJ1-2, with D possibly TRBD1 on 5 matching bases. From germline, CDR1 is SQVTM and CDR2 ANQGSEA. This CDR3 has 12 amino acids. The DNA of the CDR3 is TGCAGCGCTGAACAGGTCTACTATGGCTACACCTTC. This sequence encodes CSAEQVYYGYTF.

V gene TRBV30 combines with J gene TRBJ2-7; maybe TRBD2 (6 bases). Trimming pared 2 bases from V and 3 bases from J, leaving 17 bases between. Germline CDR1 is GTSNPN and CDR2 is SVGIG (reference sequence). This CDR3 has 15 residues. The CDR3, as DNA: TGTGCCTGGAGTTCTGGGCCCGGGGGAGGCTACGAGCAGTACTTC. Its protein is CAWSSGPGGGYEQYF.

The CDR3 here is CASSGPQGFGEKLFF. CDR3 nucleotide sequence: TGTGCCAGCAGTGGACCACAGGGTTTCGGTGAAAAACTGTTTTTT. The chain joins TRBV28 to TRBJ1-4; TRBD1 might be the D (6 bases). This CDR3 contains 15 residues. V was trimmed by 5 bases and J by 7 bases, leaving 17 bases between them. Germline V CDR1 and CDR2: MDHEN, SYDVKM.

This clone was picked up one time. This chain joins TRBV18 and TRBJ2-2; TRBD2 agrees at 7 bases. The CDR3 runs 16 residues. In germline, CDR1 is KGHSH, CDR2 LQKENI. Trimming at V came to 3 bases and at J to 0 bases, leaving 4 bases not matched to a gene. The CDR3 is CASSPLTSSNTGELFF. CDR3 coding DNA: TGTGCCAGCTCACCCCTGACTAGCTCGAACACCGGGGAGCTGTTTTTT.

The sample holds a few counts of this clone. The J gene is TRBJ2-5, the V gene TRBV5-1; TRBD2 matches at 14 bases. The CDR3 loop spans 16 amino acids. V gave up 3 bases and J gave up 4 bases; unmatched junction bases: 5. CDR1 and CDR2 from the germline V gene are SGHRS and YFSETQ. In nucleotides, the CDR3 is TGCGCCAGCAGCTGGTTGACTAGCGGGAGGGGAGAGACCCAGTACTTC. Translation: CASSWLTSGRGETQYF.

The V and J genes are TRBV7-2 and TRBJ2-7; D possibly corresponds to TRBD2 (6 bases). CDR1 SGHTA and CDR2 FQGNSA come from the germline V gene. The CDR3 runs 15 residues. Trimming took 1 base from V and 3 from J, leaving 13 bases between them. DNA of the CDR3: TGTGCCAGCAGCTTAGGGGGAGGCCATATCTACGAGCAGTACTTC. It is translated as CASSLGGGHIYEQYF.

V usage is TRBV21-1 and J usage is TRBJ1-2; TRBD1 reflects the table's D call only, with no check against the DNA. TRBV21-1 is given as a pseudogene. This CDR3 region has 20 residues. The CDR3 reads CASSKAREIGGSTSNYGYTF. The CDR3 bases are TGTGCCAGCAGCAAAGCGAGGGAAATAGGGGGATCCACTTCTAACTATGGCTACACCTTC.

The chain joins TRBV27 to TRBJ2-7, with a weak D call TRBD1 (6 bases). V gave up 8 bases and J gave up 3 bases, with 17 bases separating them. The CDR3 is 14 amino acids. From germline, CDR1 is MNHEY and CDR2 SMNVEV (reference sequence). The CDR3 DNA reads TGTGCCAGCCGCCAACAGACGGACAGCTACGAGCAGTACTTC. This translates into CASRQQTDSYEQYF.

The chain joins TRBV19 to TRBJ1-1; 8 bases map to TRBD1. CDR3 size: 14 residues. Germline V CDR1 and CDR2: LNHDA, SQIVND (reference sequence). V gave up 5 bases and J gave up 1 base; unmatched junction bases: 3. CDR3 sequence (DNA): TGTGCCAGTAGTTACAGGGGGGCGAACACTGAAGCTTTCTTT. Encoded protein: CASSYRGANTEAFF.

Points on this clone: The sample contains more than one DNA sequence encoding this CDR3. In DNA, the CDR3 is TGCGCCAGCAGCCGCCAAGAGACCCAGTACTTC. Protein sequence: CASSRQETQYF. J is TRBJ2-5 and V is TRBV5-1; no definite D call. V dropped 4 bases and J dropped 1 base, with 2 bases sitting between them. Germline values: CDR1 SGHRS, CDR2 YFSETQ. The CDR3 totals 11 residues.

The CDR3 DNA reads as TGTGCCAGCAGCTTCTCCGGGACTAGCGGGAGGGAGACCCAGTACTTC. Translated: CASSFSGTSGRETQYF. The rearrangement uses TRBV7-2 and TRBJ2-5; 15 nucleotides line up with TRBD2. V was clipped by 3 bases and J by 5 bases; unmatched bases: 4. Germline-derived CDR1 and CDR2 are SGHTA and FQGNSA. This CDR3 contains 16 residues.

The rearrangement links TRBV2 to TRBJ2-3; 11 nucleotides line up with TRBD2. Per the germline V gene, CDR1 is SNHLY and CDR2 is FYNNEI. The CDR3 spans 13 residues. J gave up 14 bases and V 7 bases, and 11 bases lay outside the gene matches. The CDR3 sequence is CASTGTSGGDGYF. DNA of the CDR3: TGTGCCAGCACCGGGACTAGCGGAGGGGACGGGTATTTT.

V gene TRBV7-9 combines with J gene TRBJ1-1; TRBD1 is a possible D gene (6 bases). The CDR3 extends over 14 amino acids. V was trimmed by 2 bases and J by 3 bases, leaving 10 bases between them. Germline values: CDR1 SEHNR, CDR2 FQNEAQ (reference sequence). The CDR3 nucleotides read TGTGCCAGCAGCTTACATGGGGGCCACACTGAAGCTTTCTTT. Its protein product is CASSLHGGHTEAFF.

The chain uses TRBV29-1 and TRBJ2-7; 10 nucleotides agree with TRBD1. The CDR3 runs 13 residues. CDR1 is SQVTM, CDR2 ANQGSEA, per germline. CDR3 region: CRTHGTGDYEQYF. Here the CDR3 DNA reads TGCAGAACCCACGGGACAGGGGACTACGAGCAGTACTTC.

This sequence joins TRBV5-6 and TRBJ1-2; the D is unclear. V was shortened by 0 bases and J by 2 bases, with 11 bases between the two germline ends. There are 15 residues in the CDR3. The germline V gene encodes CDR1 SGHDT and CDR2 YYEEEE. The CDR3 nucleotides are TGTGCCAGCAGCTTGGGCCGCAGGATGAACTATGGCTACACCTTC. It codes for CASSLGRRMNYGYTF.

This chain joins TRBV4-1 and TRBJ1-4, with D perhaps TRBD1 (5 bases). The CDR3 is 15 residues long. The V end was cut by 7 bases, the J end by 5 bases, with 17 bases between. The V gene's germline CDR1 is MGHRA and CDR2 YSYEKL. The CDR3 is CASTGGSRMNEKLFF. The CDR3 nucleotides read TGCGCCAGCACGGGGGGAAGCAGGATGAATGAAAAACTGTTTTTT.

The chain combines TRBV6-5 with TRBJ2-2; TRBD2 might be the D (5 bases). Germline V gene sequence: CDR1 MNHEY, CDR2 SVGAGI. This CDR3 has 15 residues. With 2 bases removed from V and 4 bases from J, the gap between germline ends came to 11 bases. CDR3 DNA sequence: TGTGCCAGCAGTTACACCCACGGGGTCACCGGGGAGCTGTTTTTT. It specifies CASSYTHGVTGELFF.